These T cell receptor beta chains were read from a single sample in a study of CD8 T cell repertoires and HIV-1 epitope variants. Their antigens remain unidentified. Produced via immunoSEQ multiplex PCR; TCRdb's table is partial and in-frame only. The table shows thousands of clones, with around two thirds occurring only once. Material: cultured CD8+ T cells derived from PBMCs. The receptors were gathered from a male donor with HIV. Both conserved end residues are trimmed from each CDR3.

v_gene	CDR3aa
TRBV6-1	ASTDRTGGADTQY
TRBV5-3	ARSVLEAVTLTNSGNTIY
TRBV7-9	ASSFSRGEKLF
TRBV11-1	ASSRTGEDTGELF
TRBV4-1	ASSLGDSGRGGYT
TRBV10-1	ASSGQGPYYEQY
TRBV27	ASSLQAGGNEQF
TRBV7-2	ASSPLMNGEQY
TRBV28	ASSSDLWQF
TRBV27	ASSAWGGGGDTQY
TRBV27	ASSPPGRGGYT
TRBV9	ASSVGGKDEQY
TRBV28	ASSLHTDTQY
TRBV4-1	ASSRLQGEEAF
TRBV15	ATSRDRGGEKLF
TRBV15	ATSRRGDYGYT
TRBV4-1	ASSQEALAGSYEQY
TRBV9	ASSPRLGLQEQY
TRBV5-6	ASSFDTGSRGYT
TRBV28	ASNGETPEKLF
TRBV6-5	ASSATSGSPGKY
TRBV11-2	ASSLGTLSSYEQY
TRBV7-3	ASSSTGGAETQY
TRBV25-1	ASFSSGTDYGYT
TRBV6-1	AITRGVLNTGELF
TRBV28	ASSPRTSRYEQY
TRBV29-1	SVAGTGGTGELF
TRBV5-1	ASGWGNEQF
TRBV28	ASSTHPGQGGLAAFSYEQY
TRBV11-2	ASSSGTGDYEQY
TRBV6-9	ASRQGASSYEQY
TRBV6-4	ASSLASGSSYEQY
TRBV15	ATSRDGRVTNEKLF
TRBV28	ASSGPKRDAPQETQY